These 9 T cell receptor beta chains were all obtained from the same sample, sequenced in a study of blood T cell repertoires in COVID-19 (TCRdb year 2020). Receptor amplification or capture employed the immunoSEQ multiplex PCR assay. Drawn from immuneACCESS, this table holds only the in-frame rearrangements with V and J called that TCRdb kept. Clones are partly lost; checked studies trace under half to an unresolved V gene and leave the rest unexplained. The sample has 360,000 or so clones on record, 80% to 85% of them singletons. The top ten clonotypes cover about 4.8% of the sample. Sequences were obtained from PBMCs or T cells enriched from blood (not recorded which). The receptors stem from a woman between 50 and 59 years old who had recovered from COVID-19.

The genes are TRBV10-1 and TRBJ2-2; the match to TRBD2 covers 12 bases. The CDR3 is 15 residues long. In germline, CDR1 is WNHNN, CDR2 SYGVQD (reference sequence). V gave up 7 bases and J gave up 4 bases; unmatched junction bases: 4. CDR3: CASTRLAGVTGELFF. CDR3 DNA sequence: TGCGCCAGCACCAGACTAGCGGGAGTCACCGGGGAGCTGTTTTTT.

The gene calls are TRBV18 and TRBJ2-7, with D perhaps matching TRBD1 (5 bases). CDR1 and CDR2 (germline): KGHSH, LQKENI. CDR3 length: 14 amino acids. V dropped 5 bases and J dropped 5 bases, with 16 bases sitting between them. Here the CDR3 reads CASSSGSNPDEQYF. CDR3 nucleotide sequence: TGTGCCAGCTCATCAGGGTCCAATCCCGACGAGCAGTACTTC.

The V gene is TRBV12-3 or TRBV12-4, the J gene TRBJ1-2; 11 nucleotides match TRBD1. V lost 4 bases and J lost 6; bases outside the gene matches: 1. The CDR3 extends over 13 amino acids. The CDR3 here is CASSWTGGNGYTF. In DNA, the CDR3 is TGTGCCAGCAGTTGGACAGGGGGCAATGGCTACACCTTC.

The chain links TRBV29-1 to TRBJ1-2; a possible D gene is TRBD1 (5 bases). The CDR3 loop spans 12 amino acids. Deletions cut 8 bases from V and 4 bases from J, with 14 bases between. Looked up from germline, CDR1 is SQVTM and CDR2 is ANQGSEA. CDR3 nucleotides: TGCAGCTACTGGGGGGGGAGCTATGGCTACACCTTC. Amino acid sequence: CSYWGGSYGYTF.

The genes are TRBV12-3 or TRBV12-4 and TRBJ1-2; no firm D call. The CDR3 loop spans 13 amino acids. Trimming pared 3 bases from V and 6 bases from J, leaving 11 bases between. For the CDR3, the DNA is TGTGCCAGCAGTTTTGGTCGGCAGGATGGCTACACCTTC. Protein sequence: CASSFGRQDGYTF.

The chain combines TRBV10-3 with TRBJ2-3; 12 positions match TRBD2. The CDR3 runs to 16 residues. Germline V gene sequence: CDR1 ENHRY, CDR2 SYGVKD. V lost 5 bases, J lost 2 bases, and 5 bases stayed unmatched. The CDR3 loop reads CAISPRTSGDTDTQYF. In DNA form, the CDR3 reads TGTGCCATCAGTCCCCGGACTAGCGGGGACACAGATACGCAGTATTTT.

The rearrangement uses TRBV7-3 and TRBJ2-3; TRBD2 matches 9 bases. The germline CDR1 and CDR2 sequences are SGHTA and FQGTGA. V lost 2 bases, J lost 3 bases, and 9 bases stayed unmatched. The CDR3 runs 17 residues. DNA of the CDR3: TGTGCCAGCAGCTTAGGTTTCGGCGGGAGGGAAACAGATACGCAGTATTTT. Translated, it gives CASSLGFGGRETDTQYF.

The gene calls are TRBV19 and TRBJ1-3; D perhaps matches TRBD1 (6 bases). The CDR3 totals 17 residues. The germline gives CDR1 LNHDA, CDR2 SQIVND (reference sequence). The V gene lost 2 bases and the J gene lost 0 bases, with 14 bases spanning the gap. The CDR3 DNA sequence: TGTGCCAGTAGTATAAGGGGGACACCCCGCTCTGGAAACACCATATATTTT. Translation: CASSIRGTPRSGNTIYF.

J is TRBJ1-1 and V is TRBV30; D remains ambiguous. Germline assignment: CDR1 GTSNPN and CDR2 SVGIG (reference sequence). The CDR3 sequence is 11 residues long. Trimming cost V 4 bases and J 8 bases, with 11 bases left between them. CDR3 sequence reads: CAWKRFGEAFF. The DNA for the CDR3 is TGTGCCTGGAAACGGTTCGGGGAAGCTTTCTTT.